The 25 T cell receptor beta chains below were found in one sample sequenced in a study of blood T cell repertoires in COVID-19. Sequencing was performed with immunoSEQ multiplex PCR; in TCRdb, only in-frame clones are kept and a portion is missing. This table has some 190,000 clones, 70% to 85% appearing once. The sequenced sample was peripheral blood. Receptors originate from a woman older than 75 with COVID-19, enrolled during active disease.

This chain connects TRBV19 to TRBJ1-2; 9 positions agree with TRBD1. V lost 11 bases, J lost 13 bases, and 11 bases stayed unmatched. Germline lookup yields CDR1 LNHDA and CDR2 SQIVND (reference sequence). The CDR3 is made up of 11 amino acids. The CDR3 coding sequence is TGTGCCTGTACCCGGGACAGGGTTTTCACCTTC. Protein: CACTRDRVFTF.

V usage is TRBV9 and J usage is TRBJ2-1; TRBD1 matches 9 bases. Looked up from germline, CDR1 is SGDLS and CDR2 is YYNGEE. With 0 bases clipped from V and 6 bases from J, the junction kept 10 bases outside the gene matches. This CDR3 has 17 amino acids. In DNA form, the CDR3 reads TGTGCCAGCAGCGTAGCCCTTCAGGACAGGGGATCCAATGAGCAGTTCTTC. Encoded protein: CASSVALQDRGSNEQFF.

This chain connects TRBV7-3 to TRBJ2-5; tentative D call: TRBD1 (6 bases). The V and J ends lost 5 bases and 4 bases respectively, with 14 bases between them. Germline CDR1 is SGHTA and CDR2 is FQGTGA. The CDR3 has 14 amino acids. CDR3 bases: TGTGCCAGCAGCCTGGACAGTAAGGGAGAGACCCAGTACTTC. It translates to CASSLDSKGETQYF. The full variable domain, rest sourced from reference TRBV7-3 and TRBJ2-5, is GAGVSQTPSNKVTEKGKYVELRCDPISGHTALYWYRQSLGQGPEFLIYFQGTGAADDSGLPNDRFFAVRPEGSVSTLKIQRTERGDSAVYLCASSLDSKGETQYFGPGTRLLVL.

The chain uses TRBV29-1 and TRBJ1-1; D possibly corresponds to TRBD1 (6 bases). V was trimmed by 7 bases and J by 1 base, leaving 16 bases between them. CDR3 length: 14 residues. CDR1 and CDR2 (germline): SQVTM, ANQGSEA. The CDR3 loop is CSGSRDTSNTEAFF. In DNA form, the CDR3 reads TGCAGCGGATCCCGGGACACCTCGAACACTGAAGCTTTCTTT.

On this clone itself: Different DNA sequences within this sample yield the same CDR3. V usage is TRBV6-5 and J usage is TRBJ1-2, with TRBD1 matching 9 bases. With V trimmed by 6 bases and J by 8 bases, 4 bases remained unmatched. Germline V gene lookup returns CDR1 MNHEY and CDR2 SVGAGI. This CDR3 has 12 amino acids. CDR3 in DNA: TGTGCCAGCAGGGAGACAGGGGGAGGCTACACCTTC. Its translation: CASRETGGGYTF.

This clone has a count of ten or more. The CDR3 sequence: CASSLSGRAHNEQFF. CDR3 sequence (DNA): TGTGCCAGCAGCTTGAGCGGGAGGGCCCACAATGAGCAGTTCTTC. The chain is built from TRBV6-5 and TRBJ2-1, with 10 bases aligning to TRBD2. This CDR3 is built from 15 residues. Germline CDR1 is MNHEY and CDR2 is SVGAGI. The V segment lost 6 bases and the J segment 5 bases; nucleotides outside the gene matches: 7.

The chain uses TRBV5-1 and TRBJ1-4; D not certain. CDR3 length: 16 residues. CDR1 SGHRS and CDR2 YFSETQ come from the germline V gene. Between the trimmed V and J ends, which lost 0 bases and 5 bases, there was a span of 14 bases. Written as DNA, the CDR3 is TGCGCCAGCAGCTTGGGCGGGTACGGACTGAATGAAAAACTGTTTTTT. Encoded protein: CASSLGGYGLNEKLFF.

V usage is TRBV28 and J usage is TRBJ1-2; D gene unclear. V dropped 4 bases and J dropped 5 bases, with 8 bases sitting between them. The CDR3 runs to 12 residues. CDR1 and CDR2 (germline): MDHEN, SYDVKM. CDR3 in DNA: TGTGCCAGCAGTTCCACAGAATATGGCTACACCTTC. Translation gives CASSSTEYGYTF.

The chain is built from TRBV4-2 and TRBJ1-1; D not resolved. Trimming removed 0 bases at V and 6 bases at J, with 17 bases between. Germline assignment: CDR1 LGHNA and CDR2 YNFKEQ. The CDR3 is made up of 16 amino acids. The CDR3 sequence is CASSQDLTRLEAEAFF. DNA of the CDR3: TGTGCCAGCAGCCAAGATTTAACCCGGTTAGAGGCTGAAGCTTTCTTT.

The DNA for the CDR3 is TGTGCCAGTACCTATTGGGAGGGCGGCTACACCTTC. Residues: CASTYWEGGYTF. V usage is TRBV19 and J usage is TRBJ1-2; D is unclear. CDR1 and CDR2 (germline): LNHDA, SQIVND (reference sequence). V lost 7 bases, J lost 8 bases, and 14 bases lay in between. CDR3 length: 12 residues.

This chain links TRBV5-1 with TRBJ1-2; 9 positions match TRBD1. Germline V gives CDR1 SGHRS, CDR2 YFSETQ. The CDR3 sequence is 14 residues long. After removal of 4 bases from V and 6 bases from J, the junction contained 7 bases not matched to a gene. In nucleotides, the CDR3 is TGCGCCAGCAGCGCGGGACAGGGAGTCGATGGCTACACCTTC. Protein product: CASSAGQGVDGYTF.

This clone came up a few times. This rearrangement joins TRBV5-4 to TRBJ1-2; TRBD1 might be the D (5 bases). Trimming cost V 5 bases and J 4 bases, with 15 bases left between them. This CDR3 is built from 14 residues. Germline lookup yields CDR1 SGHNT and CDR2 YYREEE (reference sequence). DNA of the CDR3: TGTGCCAGCAGAGCGTTCGGGGGGGTCTATGGCTACACCTTC. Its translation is CASRAFGGVYGYTF.

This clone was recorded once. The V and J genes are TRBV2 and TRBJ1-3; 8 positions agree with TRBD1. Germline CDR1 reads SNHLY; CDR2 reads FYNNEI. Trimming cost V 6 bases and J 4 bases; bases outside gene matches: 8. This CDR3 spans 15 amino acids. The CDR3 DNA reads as TGTGCCAGCAGAACCCAACAGGGGGGAGGAAACACCATATATTTT. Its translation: CASRTQQGGGNTIYF.

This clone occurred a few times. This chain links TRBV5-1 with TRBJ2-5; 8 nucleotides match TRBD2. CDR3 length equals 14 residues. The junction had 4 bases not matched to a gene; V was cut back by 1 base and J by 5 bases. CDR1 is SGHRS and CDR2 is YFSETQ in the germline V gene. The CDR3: CASSLTGGDETQYF. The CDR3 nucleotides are TGCGCCAGCAGCTTGACGGGAGGGGACGAGACCCAGTACTTC.

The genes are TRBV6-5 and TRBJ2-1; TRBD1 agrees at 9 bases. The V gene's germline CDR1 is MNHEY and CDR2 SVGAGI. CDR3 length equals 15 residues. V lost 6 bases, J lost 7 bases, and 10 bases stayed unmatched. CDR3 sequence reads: CASSPQGATFNEQFF. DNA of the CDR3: TGTGCCAGCAGCCCACAGGGGGCGACGTTTAATGAGCAGTTCTTC.

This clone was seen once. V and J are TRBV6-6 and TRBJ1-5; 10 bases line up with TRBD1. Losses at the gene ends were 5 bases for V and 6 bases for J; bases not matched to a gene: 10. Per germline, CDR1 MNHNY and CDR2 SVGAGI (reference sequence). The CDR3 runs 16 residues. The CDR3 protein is CASSLNWDRGGQPQHF. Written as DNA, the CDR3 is TGTGCCAGCAGTCTGAACTGGGACAGGGGTGGTCAGCCCCAGCATTTT.

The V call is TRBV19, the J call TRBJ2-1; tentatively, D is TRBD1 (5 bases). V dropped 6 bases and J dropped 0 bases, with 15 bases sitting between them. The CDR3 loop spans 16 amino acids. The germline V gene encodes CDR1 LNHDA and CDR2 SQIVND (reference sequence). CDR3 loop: CASSPRDSSSYNEQFF. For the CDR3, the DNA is TGTGCCAGTAGCCCCAGAGACAGCAGCTCCTACAATGAGCAGTTCTTC.

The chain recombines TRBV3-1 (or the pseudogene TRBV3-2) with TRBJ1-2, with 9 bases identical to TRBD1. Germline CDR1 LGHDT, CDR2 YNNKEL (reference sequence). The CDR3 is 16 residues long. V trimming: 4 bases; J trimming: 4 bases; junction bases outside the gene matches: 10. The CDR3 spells CASSLSGTGFSYGYTF. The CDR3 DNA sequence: TGTGCCAGCAGCCTATCCGGGACAGGGTTCAGCTATGGCTACACCTTC.

As DNA, the CDR3 is TGCGCCAGCAGCCGGGCCGCTGAAGCTTTCTTT. This sequence encodes CASSRAAEAFF. V usage is TRBV4-1 and J usage is TRBJ1-1, with D uncertain. The V end was cut by 4 bases, the J end by 6 bases, with 6 bases between. Germline V gives CDR1 MGHRA, CDR2 YSYEKL. The CDR3 extends over 11 amino acids.

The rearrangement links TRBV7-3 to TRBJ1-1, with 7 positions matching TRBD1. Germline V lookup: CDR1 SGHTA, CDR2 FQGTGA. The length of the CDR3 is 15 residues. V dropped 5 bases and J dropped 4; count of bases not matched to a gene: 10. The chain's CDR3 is CASSAQTGMATEAFF. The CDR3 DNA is TGTGCCAGCAGCGCCCAGACAGGGATGGCCACTGAAGCTTTCTTT.

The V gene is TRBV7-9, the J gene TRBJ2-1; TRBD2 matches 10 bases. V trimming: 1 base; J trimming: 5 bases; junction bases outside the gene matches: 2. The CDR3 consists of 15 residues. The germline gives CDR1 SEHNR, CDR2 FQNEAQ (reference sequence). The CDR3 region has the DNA TGTGCCAGCAGCTTAGGGAGCGGGGGGGACAATGAGCAGTTCTTC. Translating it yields CASSLGSGGDNEQFF.

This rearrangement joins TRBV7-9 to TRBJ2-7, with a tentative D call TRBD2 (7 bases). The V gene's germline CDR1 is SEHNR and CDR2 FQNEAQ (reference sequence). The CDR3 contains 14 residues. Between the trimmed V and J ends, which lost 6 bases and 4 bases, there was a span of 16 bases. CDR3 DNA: TGTGCCAGCAGTGCGCAGGGGAGGGGTTACGAGCAGTACTTC. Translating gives CASSAQGRGYEQYF. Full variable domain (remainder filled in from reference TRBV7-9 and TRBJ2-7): DTGVSQNPRHKITKRGQNVTFRCDPISEHNRLYWYRQTLGQGPEFLTYFQNEAQLEKSRLLSDRFSAERPKGSFSTLEIQRTEQGDSAMYLCASSAQGRGYEQYFGPGTRLTVT.

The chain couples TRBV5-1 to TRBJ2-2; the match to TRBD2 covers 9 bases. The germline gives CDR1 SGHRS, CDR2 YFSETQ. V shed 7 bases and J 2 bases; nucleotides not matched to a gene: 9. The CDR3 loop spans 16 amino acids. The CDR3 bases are TGCGCCAGCTGTGAACGAGCGGGAGGTAACACCGGGGAGCTGTTTTTT. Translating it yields CASCERAGGNTGELFF.

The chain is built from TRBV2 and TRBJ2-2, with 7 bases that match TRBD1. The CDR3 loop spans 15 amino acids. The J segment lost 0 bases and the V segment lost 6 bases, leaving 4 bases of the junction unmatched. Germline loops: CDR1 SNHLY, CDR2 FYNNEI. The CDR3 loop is CASSADRANTGELFF. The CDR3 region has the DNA TGTGCCAGCAGCGCCGACAGGGCGAACACCGGGGAGCTGTTTTTT.

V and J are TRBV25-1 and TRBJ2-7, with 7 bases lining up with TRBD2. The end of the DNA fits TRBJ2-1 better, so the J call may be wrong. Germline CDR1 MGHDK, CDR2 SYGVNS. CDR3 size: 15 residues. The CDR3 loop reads CASSESTAAGVEQFF. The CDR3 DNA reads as TGTGCCAGCAGTGAAAGTACTGCGGCGGGAGTTGAGCAGTTCTTC.